This T cell receptor (beta chain) was observed in a study of shared clonotypes between healthy human individuals. Naive CD8 populations comprised CD45RO-negative cells positively selected for CCR7, excluding terminally differentiated effector memory CD45RA+ cells. Donors, healthy HIV-negative adults, lacked recent acute infections or vaccinations. Looked up from germline, CDR1 is MNHEY and CDR2 is SMNVEV (reference sequence). Trimming took off 2 bases at V and 7 bases at J, with 14 bases between the two ends. This CDR3 region has 14 residues. Assay: immunoSEQ multiplex PCR; the TCRdb copy retains only in-frame clones and omits some. The repertoire holds some 2,000,000 clones, with about 94% as singletons.

This TCR was sampled from a man between 18 and 35 years old in good health. The chain joins TRBV27 to TRBJ1-1; weak D call: TRBD1 (5 bases). The material sequenced was naive CD8+ T cells sorted from blood. The CDR3 loop is CASSLDSAGFEAFF. CDR3 coding DNA: TGTGCCAGCAGTTTAGACAGCGCTGGGTTTGAAGCTTTCTTT.